This T cell receptor beta chain was obtained from a study of blood T cell repertoires in COVID-19. Turning to the study itself: The origin of the acute and convalescent COVID-19 samples was the United States, Italy and Spain.

In the study's own analysis: Reference gene primer amplification gave estimated nucleated cell counts. The repertoire was sequenced with immunoSEQ multiplex PCR; TCRdb's copy has only in-frame clones and lacks some. That table supplies the V and J calls and clone size; D and trimming were determined from the DNA. The data contain over 120,000 clones, about 86% of them seen just once; the ten biggest clones take up about 3%. This clone was seen more than once but under ten times. The V gene's germline CDR1 is LGHDT and CDR2 YNNKEL (reference sequence). The CDR3 loop spans 12 amino acids. Trimming stripped 4 bases from V and 5 bases from J, with 5 bases between.

The receptor's source is a woman older than 75 with acute or convalescent COVID-19. Sample: peripheral blood. The gene calls are TRBV3-1 (or the pseudogene TRBV3-2) and TRBJ2-2; D call uncertain. This CDR3 is CASSLRTGELFF. The CDR3 bases are TGTGCCAGCAGCCTCCGGACCGGGGAGCTGTTTTTT.